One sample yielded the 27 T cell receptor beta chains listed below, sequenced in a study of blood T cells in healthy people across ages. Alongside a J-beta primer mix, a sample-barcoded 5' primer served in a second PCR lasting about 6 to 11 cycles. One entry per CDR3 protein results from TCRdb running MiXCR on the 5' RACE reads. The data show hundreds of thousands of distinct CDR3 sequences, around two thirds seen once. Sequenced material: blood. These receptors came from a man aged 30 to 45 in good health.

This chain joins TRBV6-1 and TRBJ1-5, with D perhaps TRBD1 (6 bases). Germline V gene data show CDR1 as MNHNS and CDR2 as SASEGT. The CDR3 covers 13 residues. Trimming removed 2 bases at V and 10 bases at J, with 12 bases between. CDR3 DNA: TGTGCCAGCAGTGAACGGTGGGGACAACCCCAGCATTTT. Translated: CASSERWGQPQHF.

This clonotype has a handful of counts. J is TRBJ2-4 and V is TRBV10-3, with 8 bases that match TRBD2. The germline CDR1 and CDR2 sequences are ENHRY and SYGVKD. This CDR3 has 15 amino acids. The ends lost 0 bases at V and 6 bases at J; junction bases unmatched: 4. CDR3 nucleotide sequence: TGTGCCATCAGTGAGTCGCCGGGGGGGAGAAACATTCAGTACTTC. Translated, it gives CAISESPGGRNIQYF.

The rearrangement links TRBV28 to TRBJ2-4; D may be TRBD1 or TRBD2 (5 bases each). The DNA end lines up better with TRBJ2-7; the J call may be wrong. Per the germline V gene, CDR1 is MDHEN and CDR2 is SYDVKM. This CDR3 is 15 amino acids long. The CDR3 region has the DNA TGTGCCAGCAGTCTTAACCCAGTTGGGGGATACGAGCAGTACTTC. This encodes CASSLNPVGGYEQYF.

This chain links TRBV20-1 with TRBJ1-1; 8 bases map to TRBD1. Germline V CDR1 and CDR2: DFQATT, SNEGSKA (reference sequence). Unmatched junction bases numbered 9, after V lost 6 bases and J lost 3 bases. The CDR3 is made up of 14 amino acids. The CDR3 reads CSADGQGRDTEAFF. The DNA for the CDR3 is TGCAGTGCGGACGGACAGGGAAGGGACACTGAAGCTTTCTTT.

The CDR3 spells CASSQDRVRAGYNEQFF. The CDR3 coding sequence is TGCGCCAGCAGCCAAGATCGAGTCAGGGCTGGGTACAATGAGCAGTTCTTC. The chain is built from TRBV4-3 and TRBJ2-1, with D perhaps TRBD1 (5 bases). The CDR3 length is 17 residues. Trimming stripped 0 bases from V and 4 bases from J, with 16 bases between. The germline CDR1 and CDR2 sequences are LGHNA and YSLEER.

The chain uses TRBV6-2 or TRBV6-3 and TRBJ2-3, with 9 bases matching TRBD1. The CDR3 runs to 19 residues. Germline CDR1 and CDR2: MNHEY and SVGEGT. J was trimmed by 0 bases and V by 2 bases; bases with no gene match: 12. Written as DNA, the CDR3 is TGTGCCAGCAGTTACCCCGGGACAGGGAACCAGAGCAGCACAGATACGCAGTATTTT. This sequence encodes CASSYPGTGNQSSTDTQYF.

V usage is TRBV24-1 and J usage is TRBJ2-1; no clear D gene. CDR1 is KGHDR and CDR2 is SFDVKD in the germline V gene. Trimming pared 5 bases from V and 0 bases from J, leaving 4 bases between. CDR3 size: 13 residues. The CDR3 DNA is TGTGCCACCAGTGCCAGCTCCTACAATGAGCAGTTCTTC. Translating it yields CATSASSYNEQFF.

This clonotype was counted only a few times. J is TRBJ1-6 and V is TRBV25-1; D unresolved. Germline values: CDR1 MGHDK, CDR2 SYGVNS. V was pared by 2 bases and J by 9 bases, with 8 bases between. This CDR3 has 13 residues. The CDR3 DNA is TGTGCCAGCAGTGAAAGGGTTGGTTCACCCCTCCACTTT. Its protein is CASSERVGSPLHF. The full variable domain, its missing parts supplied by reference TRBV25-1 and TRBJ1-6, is EADIYQTPRYLVIGTGKKITLECSQTMGHDKMYWYQQDPGMELHLIHYSYGVNSTEKGDLSSESTVSRIRTEHFPLTLESARPSHTSQYLCASSERVGSPLHFGNGTRLTVT.

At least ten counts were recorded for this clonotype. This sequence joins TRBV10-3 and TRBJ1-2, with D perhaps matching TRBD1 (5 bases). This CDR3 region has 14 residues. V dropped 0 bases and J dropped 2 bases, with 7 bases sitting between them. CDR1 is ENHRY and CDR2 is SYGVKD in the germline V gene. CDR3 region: CAISESPGNYGYTF. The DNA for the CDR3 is TGTGCCATCAGTGAGTCTCCAGGGAACTATGGCTACACCTTC.

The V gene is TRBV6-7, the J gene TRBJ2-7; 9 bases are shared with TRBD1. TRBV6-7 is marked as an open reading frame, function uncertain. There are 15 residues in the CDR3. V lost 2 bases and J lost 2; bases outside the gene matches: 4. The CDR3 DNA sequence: TGTGCCAGCAGTTACGGGACAGGGATTACCTACGAGCAGTACTTC. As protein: CASSYGTGITYEQYF.

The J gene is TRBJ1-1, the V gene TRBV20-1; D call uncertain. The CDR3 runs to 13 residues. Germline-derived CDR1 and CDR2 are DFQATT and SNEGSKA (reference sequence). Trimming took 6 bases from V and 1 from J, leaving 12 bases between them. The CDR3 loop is CSAPLWGNTEAFF. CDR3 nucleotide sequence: TGCAGTGCGCCGTTATGGGGGAACACTGAAGCTTTCTTT.

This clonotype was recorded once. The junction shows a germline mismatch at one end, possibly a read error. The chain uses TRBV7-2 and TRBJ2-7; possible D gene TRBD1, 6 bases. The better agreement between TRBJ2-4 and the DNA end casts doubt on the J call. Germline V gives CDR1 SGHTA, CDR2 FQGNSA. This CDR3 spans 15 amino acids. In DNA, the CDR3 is TGTGCCAGTAGCTTAGGCAGGGGCGTTAAAAACATTCAGTACTTC. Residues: CASSLGRGVKNIQYF.

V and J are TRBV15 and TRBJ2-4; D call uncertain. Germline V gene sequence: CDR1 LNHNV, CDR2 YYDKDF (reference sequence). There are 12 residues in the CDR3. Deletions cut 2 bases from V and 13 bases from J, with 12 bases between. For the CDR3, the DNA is TGTGCCACCAGCAGACCGAGCAGAGAGCAGTACTTC. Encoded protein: CATSRPSREQYF.

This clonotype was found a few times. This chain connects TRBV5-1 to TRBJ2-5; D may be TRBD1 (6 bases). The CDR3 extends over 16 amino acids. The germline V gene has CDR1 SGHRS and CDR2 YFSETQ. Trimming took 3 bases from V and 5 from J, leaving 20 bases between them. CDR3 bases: TGCGCCAGCAGCTGGGGGCAAGGTCGGGGCAGGGAGACCCAGTACTTC. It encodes CASSWGQGRGRETQYF.

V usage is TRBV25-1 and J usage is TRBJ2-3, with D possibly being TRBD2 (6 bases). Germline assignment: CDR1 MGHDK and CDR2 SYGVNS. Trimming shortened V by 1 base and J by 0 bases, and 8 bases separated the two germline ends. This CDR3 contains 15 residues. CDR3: CASSEWEDSTDTQYF. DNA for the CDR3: TGTGCCAGCAGTGAATGGGAGGACAGCACAGATACGCAGTATTTT.

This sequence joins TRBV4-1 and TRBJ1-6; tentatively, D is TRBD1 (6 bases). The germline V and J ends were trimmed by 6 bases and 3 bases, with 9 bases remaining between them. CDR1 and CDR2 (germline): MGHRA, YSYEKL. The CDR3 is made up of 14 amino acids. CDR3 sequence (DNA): TGCGCCAGCAGAAACAGGGTCTATAATTCACCCCTCCACTTT. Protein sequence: CASRNRVYNSPLHF.

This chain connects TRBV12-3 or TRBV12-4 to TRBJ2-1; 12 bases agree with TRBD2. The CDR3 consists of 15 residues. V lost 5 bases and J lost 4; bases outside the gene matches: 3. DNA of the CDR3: TGTGCCAGCAGTATCGGACTAGCGGGGTACAATGAGCAGTTCTTC. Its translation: CASSIGLAGYNEQFF.

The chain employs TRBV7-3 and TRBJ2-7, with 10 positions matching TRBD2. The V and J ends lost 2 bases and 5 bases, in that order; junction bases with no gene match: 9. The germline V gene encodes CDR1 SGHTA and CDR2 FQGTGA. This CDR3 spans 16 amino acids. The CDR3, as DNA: TGTGCCAGCAGCTTAGAGCCAGCGGGGGGGCCGAACGAGCAGTACTTC. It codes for CASSLEPAGGPNEQYF.

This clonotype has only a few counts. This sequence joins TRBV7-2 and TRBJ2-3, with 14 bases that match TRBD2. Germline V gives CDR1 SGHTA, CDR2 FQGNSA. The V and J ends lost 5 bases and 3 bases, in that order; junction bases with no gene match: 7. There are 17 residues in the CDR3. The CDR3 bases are TGTGCCAGCAGCCCCGGGGGACTAGCGGGGGTTACAGATACGCAGTATTTT. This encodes CASSPGGLAGVTDTQYF.

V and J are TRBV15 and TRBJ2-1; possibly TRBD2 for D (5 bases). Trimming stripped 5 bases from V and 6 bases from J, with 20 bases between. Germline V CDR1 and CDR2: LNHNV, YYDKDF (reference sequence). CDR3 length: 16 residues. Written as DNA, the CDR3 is TGTGCCACCAGCTCCCCCGGCGGGCGCAGATCCAATGAGCAGTTCTTC. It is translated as CATSSPGGRRSNEQFF.

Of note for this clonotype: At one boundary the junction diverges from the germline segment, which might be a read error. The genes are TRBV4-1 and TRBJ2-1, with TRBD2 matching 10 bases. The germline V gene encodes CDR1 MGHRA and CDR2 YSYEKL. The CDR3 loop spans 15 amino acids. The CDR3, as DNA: TGCGCCTGCAGCCGAGAAAGCGGGGGGGCCGGTGAGCAGTTCTTC. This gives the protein CACSRESGGAGEQFF.

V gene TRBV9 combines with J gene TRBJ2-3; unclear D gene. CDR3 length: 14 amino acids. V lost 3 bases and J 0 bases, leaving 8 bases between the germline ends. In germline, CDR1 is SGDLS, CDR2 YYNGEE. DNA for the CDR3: TGTGCCAGCAGCGAGTCCGGCAGCACAGATACGCAGTATTTT. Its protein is CASSESGSTDTQYF. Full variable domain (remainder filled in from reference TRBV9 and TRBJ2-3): DSGVTQTPKHLITATGQRVTLRCSPRSGDLSVYWYQQSLDQGLQFLIQYYNGEERAKGNILERFSAQQFPDLHSELNLSSLELGDSALYFCASSESGSTDTQYFGPGTRLTVL.

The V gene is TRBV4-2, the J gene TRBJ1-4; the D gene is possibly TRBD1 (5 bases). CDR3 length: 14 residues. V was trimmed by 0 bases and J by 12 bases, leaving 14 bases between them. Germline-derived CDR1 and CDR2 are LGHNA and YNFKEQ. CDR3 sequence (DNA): TGTGCCAGCAGCCAAGATAGAAGAGGGACGGAACTGTTTTTT. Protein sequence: CASSQDRRGTELFF.

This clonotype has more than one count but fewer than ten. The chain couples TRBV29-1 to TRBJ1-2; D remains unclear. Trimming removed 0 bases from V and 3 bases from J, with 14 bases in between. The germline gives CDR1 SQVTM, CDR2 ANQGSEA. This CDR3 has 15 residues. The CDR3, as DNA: TGCAGCGTTGAAGAGGCGGGGTTCTCTGACTATGGCTACACCTTC. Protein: CSVEEAGFSDYGYTF.

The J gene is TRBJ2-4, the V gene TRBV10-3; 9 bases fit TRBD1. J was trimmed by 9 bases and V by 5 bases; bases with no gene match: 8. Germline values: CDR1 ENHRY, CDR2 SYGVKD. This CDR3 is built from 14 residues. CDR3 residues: CAISSRDREAIQYF. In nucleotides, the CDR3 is TGTGCCATCAGTAGCCGGGACAGGGAAGCCATTCAGTACTTC.

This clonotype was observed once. CDR3 bases: TGTGCCAGCAGCCCTCCGGGACAGGGGATGAACACTGAAGCTTTCTTT. This gives the protein CASSPPGQGMNTEAFF. This chain connects TRBV9 to TRBJ1-1; TRBD1 aligns across 10 bases. Trimming at V came to 4 bases and at J to 0 bases, leaving 6 bases not matched to a gene. Germline CDR1 SGDLS, CDR2 YYNGEE. There are 16 residues in the CDR3. Full variable domain (outside the CDR3, taken from reference TRBV9 and TRBJ1-1): DSGVTQTPKHLITATGQRVTLRCSPRSGDLSVYWYQQSLDQGLQFLIQYYNGEERAKGNILERFSAQQFPDLHSELNLSSLELGDSALYFCASSPPGQGMNTEAFFGQGTRLTVV.

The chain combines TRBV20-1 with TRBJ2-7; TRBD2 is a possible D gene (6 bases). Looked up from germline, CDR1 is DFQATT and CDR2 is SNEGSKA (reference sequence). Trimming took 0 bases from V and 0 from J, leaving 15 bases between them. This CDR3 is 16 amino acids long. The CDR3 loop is CSARDSGGLSSYEQYF. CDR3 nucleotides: TGCAGTGCTAGAGATTCCGGGGGACTTAGCTCCTACGAGCAGTACTTC.